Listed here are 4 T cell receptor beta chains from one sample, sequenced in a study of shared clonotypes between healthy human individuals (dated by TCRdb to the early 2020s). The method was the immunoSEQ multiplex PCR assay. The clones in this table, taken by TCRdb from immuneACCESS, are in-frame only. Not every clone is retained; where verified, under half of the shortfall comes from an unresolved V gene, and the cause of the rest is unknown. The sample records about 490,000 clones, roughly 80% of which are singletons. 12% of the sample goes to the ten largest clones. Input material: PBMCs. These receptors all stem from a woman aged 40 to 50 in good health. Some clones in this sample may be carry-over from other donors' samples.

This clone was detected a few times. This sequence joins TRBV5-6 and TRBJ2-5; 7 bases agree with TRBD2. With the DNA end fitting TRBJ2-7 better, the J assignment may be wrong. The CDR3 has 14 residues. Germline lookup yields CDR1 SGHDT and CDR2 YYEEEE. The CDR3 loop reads CASSPRPSGYEQYF. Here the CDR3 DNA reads TGTGCCAGCAGCCCCCGACCTAGCGGCTACGAGCAGTACTTC.

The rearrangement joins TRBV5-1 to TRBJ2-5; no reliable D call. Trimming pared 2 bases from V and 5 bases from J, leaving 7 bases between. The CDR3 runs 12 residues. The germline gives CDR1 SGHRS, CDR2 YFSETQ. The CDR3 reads CASSLPSETQYF. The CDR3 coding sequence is TGCGCCAGCAGCTTACCCTCGGAGACCCAGTACTTC.

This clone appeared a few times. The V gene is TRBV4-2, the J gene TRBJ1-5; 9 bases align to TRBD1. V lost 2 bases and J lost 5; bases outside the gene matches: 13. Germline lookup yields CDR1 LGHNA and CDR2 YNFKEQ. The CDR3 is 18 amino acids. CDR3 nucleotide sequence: TGTGCCAGCAGCCAACACCTCCTGGAACAGGGGGCTGATCAGCCCCAGCATTTT. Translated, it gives CASSQHLLEQGADQPQHF.

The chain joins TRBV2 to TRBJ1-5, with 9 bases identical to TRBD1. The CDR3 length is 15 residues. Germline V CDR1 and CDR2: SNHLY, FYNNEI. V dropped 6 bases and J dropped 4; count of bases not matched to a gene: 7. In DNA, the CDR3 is TGTGCCAGCAGACCACAGGGGGCGGAAAATCAGCCCCAGCATTTT. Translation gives CASRPQGAENQPQHF.